This TCR beta chain is from a study of blood T cell repertoires in COVID-19. Overall study: There were acute and convalescent COVID-19 samples, and they came from the United States, Italy and Spain.

Per the original methods: By means of reference gene primer amplification, nucleated cell counts were estimated. Here immunoSEQ multiplex PCR was the method, and the copy in TCRdb shows in-frame clones only, minus some. Clone size and V and J calls were adopted from that table, with D and trimming inferred from the DNA. The sample gives about 170,000 clones, 87% of which show up once; around 1.4% is in the top ten. V lost 11 bases and J 0 bases, leaving 10 bases between the germline ends. Germline V gene lookup returns CDR1 LNHDA and CDR2 SQIVND (reference sequence). CDR3 size: 12 residues. Sample: peripheral blood. This TCR was recovered from a woman between 45 and 60 years old with acute or convalescent COVID-19. The chain employs TRBV19 and TRBJ2-5, with a possible D match to TRBD1 (6 bases). CDR3 DNA sequence: TGTGCCGGGAACAGGGACCAAGAGACCCAGTACTTC. Protein sequence: CAGNRDQETQYF.